This T cell receptor beta chain was identified in a study of T-cell reconstitution after alpha-beta-depleted transplantation in children. The TCRbeta library was prepared with unique molecular identifiers. TCRdb redid the calling of the PCR reads with MiXCR, one entry per CDR3 protein. Of about 460,000 distinct CDR3 sequences listed, roughly 10% are singletons. This clonotype came up many times. Trimming shortened V by 6 bases and J by 1 base, and 10 bases separated the two germline ends. The germline CDR1 and CDR2 sequences are SGHVS and FQNEAQ. The CDR3 is made up of 14 amino acids. The source of this sequence is a female patient aged 2 to 10 who had a stem cell transplant for aplastic anemia, so the T cells may come from the graft donor. The V call is TRBV7-8, the J call TRBJ2-1; TRBD1 is a possible D gene (6 bases). Sample: PBMCs, mostly from graft donor cells, taken 180 days after TCRalphabeta/CD19-depleted stem cell transplant. The DNA of the CDR3 is TGTGCCAGCAGACTCCAGGGGTCCTACAATGAGCAGTTCTTC. Encoded protein: CASRLQGSYNEQFF.